These T cell receptor beta chains were read from a single sample in a study of CD8+CD57+ T cells in acquired aplastic anemia. TCRdb reanalysed the reads using MiXCR and keeps one entry per CDR3 protein. The data show 200,000 to 250,000 distinct CDR3 sequences, about half seen once. Source material: sorted CD4+, CD8+, or CD8+CD57+ T cells (not recorded which) from PBMCs. The receptors derive from a human donor with aplastic anemia. The CDR3 runs from the conserved cysteine through the conserved F or W. Each record gives: V gene, clone size, J gene, D gene, CDR3 DNA, CDR3 protein. A D gene is named only where the DNA matches it firmly. A row's size may be missing; if present it is once, few, many or a size class.

v_call: TRBV6-5
clone_size: .
j_call: TRBJ1-5
d_call: .
cdr3_nt: TGTGCCAGCAGTCCGCGGCCAGCTAGCAGTCAGCCCCAGCATTTT
cdr3_aa: CASSPRPASSQPQHF

v_call: TRBV7-2
clone_size: few
j_call: TRBJ2-7
d_call: TRBD1
cdr3_nt: TGTGCCAGCAGCACCCGGACAGGGCGGTACGAGCAGTACTTC
cdr3_aa: CASSTRTGRYEQYF

v_call: TRBV27
clone_size: .
j_call: TRBJ2-3
d_call: .
cdr3_nt: TGTGCCAGCAGTTTAAGGCTCCTGGCGGGTACGCAGTATTTT
cdr3_aa: CASSLRLLAGTQYF

v_call: TRBV7-8
clone_size: .
j_call: TRBJ1-6
d_call: .
cdr3_nt: TGTGCCAGCAGCCCCCGGACTAGCGGGGGGGCCAGCTCCTATAATTCACCCCTCCACTTT
cdr3_aa: CASSPRTSGGASSYNSPLHF

v_call: TRBV5-6
clone_size: .
j_call: TRBJ2-7
d_call: .
cdr3_nt: TGTGCCAGCAGCTTGGGGTCCGGGGACGAGCAGTACTTC
cdr3_aa: CASSLGSGDEQYF

v_call: TRBV20-1
clone_size: .
j_call: TRBJ2-7
d_call: TRBD1
cdr3_nt: TGCAGTGCTATCCCGACAGGGTCCTACGAGCAGTACTTC
cdr3_aa: CSAIPTGSYEQYF

v_call: TRBV2
clone_size: .
j_call: TRBJ1-5
d_call: .
cdr3_nt: TGTGCCAGCAGTGAAGAAGATCAGCCCCAGCATTTT
cdr3_aa: CASSEEDQPQHF

v_call: TRBV5-5
clone_size: .
j_call: TRBJ2-7
d_call: TRBD1
cdr3_nt: TGTGCCAGCAGCGCACAGGGGAATTCCTACGAGCAGTACTTC
cdr3_aa: CASSAQGNSYEQYF

v_call: TRBV6-1
clone_size: .
j_call: TRBJ1-5
d_call: TRBD1
cdr3_nt: TGTGCCAGCAGGGACAGGGGCTATAGCAATCAGCCCCAGCATTTT
cdr3_aa: CASRDRGYSNQPQHF

v_call: TRBV6-1
clone_size: many
j_call: TRBJ1-2
d_call: .
cdr3_nt: TGTGCCAGCAGGCAGACAGCCGCTAACTATGGCTACACCTTC
cdr3_aa: CASRQTAANYGYTF

v_call: TRBV9
clone_size: .
j_call: TRBJ1-2
d_call: .
cdr3_nt: TGTGCCAGCAGCGCCGATTGGGGGGGAGGCTACACCTTC
cdr3_aa: CASSADWGGGYTF

v_call: TRBV2
clone_size: .
j_call: TRBJ2-7
d_call: TRBD1
cdr3_nt: TGTGCCAGCAAATTGGGACAGGGTCCCTACGAGCAGTACTTC
cdr3_aa: CASKLGQGPYEQYF

v_call: TRBV5-1
clone_size: many
j_call: TRBJ1-4
d_call: .
cdr3_nt: TGCGCCAGCAGCTTGGAGTCTACCGCAACTAATGAAAAACTGTTTTTT
cdr3_aa: CASSLESTATNEKLFF

v_call: TRBV7-6
clone_size: many
j_call: TRBJ2-7
d_call: .
cdr3_nt: TGTGCCAGCAGCTTTAATCCTTCCTACGAGCAGTACTTC
cdr3_aa: CASSFNPSYEQYF

v_call: TRBV5-1
clone_size: .
j_call: TRBJ2-1
d_call: TRBD2
cdr3_nt: TGCGCCAGCAGCTGGACTAGCGGGGGGTACTACAATGAGCAGTTCTTC
cdr3_aa: CASSWTSGGYYNEQFF

v_call: TRBV29-1
clone_size: .
j_call: TRBJ1-1
d_call: .
cdr3_nt: TGCAGCGTCCAAGGGGGAACTGAAGCTTTCTTT
cdr3_aa: CSVQGGTEAFF

v_call: TRBV5-1
clone_size: many
j_call: TRBJ2-3
d_call: TRBD2
cdr3_nt: TGCGCCAGCAGCTTGGACCCGGGGGGGACAACAGATACGCAGTATTTT
cdr3_aa: CASSLDPGGTTDTQYF

v_call: TRBV9
clone_size: once
j_call: TRBJ2-7
d_call: TRBD1
cdr3_nt: TGTGCCAGCAGCAAATGGACAGGGGGCTCCCCCACCTACGAGCAGTACTTC
cdr3_aa: CASSKWTGGSPTYEQYF

v_call: TRBV7-2
clone_size: few
j_call: TRBJ2-7
d_call: .
cdr3_nt: TGTGCCAGCAGCTGGGCGGGCTACGAGCAGTACTTC
cdr3_aa: CASSWAGYEQYF

v_call: TRBV27
clone_size: .
j_call: TRBJ2-1
d_call: TRBD2
cdr3_nt: TGTGCCAGCAGTCAGGGGGTTAGCGGGGGTGTCTACAATGAGCAGTTCTTC
cdr3_aa: CASSQGVSGGVYNEQFF

v_call: TRBV19
clone_size: many
j_call: TRBJ2-3
d_call: .
cdr3_nt: TGTGCCAGTTTTGACCCCTTCCGAGATACGCAGTATTTT
cdr3_aa: CASFDPFRDTQYF

v_call: TRBV19
clone_size: many
j_call: TRBJ1-2
d_call: TRBD1
cdr3_nt: TGTGCCAGTACTTTTTTGACAGGGGGCAACTATGGCTACACCTTC
cdr3_aa: CASTFLTGGNYGYTF

v_call: TRBV5-4
clone_size: many
j_call: TRBJ2-7
d_call: .
cdr3_nt: TGTGCCAGCAGCCCCGATGGCGGGGCCACCTCCTACGAGCAGTACTTC
cdr3_aa: CASSPDGGATSYEQYF

v_call: TRBV27
clone_size: many
j_call: TRBJ2-7
d_call: .
cdr3_nt: TGTGCCAGCGGGCCCTACGAGCAGTACTTC
cdr3_aa: CASGPYEQYF

v_call: TRBV30
clone_size: few
j_call: TRBJ2-1
d_call: .
cdr3_nt: TGTGCCTGGAGTGTCGGCCAGTATGAGCAGTTCTTC
cdr3_aa: CAWSVGQYEQFF

v_call: TRBV20-1
clone_size: .
j_call: TRBJ1-4
d_call: .
cdr3_nt: TGCAGTGCTAGAGGGGGTACAGGGTCAGGGTACGAAAAACTGTTTTTT
cdr3_aa: CSARGGTGSGYEKLFF

v_call: TRBV19
clone_size: .
j_call: TRBJ2-6
d_call: .
cdr3_nt: TGTGCCAGTAGTATATATTTGGATACCGGGGCCAACGTCCTGACTTTC
cdr3_aa: CASSIYLDTGANVLTF

v_call: TRBV7-2
clone_size: .
j_call: TRBJ1-1
d_call: TRBD1
cdr3_nt: TGTGCCAGCGGACAGGGTCCGAACACTGAAGCTTTCTTT
cdr3_aa: CASGQGPNTEAFF

v_call: TRBV2
clone_size: many
j_call: TRBJ1-1
d_call: .
cdr3_nt: TGTGCCAGCAGTGTCGGGGGCGAGGACACTGAAGCTTTCTTT
cdr3_aa: CASSVGGEDTEAFF

v_call: TRBV7-6
clone_size: .
j_call: TRBJ1-2
d_call: TRBD1
cdr3_nt: TGTGCCAGCAGCTTAGTTCAGGGGGCTGGCTACACCTTC
cdr3_aa: CASSLVQGAGYTF

v_call: TRBV10-2
clone_size: .
j_call: TRBJ2-7
d_call: TRBD1
cdr3_nt: TGCGCCAGCAGTGAGTCGGGGACAGGCAGTGAGGCCGAGCAGTACTTC
cdr3_aa: CASSESGTGSEAEQYF

v_call: TRBV6-1
clone_size: many
j_call: TRBJ1-6
d_call: .
cdr3_nt: TGTGCCAGCAGTGTCCGACCCATTAATTCACCCCTCCACTTT
cdr3_aa: CASSVRPINSPLHF

v_call: TRBV7-2
clone_size: .
j_call: TRBJ2-2
d_call: TRBD2
cdr3_nt: TGTGCCAGCAGCTCCGGGAGGAGGGGACACACCGGGGAGCTGTTTTTT
cdr3_aa: CASSSGRRGHTGELFF

v_call: TRBV6-1
clone_size: many
j_call: TRBJ2-7
d_call: TRBD2
cdr3_nt: TGTGCCAGCAGTGATGGGGGGGCCTACGAGCAGTACTTC
cdr3_aa: CASSDGGAYEQYF

v_call: TRBV29-1
clone_size: .
j_call: TRBJ1-5
d_call: TRBD1
cdr3_nt: TGCAGCGTTGGGACAGGGGGCGCCGGTCAGCCCCAGCATTTT
cdr3_aa: CSVGTGGAGQPQHF

v_call: TRBV9
clone_size: .
j_call: TRBJ2-6
d_call: .
cdr3_nt: TGTGCCAGCAGCGTAGAGGAGCGAGGGGCCAACGTCCTGACTTTC
cdr3_aa: CASSVEERGANVLTF

v_call: TRBV10-1
clone_size: many
j_call: TRBJ2-3
d_call: .
cdr3_nt: TGCGCCAGCAGTGAAACTAGCCCGCGTCCAGATACGCAGTATTTT
cdr3_aa: CASSETSPRPDTQYF

v_call: TRBV4-1
clone_size: .
j_call: TRBJ1-4
d_call: .
cdr3_nt: TGCGCCAGCAGCCAAGTCCCGGTTTCAACTAATGAAAAACTGTTTTTT
cdr3_aa: CASSQVPVSTNEKLFF

v_call: TRBV19
clone_size: many
j_call: TRBJ1-1
d_call: .
cdr3_nt: TGTGCCAGTAGTCCCTCCTCTGGACTGGGCACTGAAGCTTTCTTT
cdr3_aa: CASSPSSGLGTEAFF

v_call: TRBV14
clone_size: .
j_call: TRBJ1-6
d_call: TRBD1
cdr3_nt: TGTGCCAGCTCACCAAGGGGACAGGGTTCAGCCGCGGGGCCACCCCTCCACTTT
cdr3_aa: CASSPRGQGSAAGPPLHF

v_call: TRBV2
clone_size: .
j_call: TRBJ2-7
d_call: TRBD1
cdr3_nt: TGTGCCAGCACTCAATCACAGGGGGCCGCCTACGAGCAGTACTTC
cdr3_aa: CASTQSQGAAYEQYF

v_call: TRBV24-1
clone_size: .
j_call: TRBJ2-1
d_call: TRBD2
cdr3_nt: TGTGCCACCAGTGGAGCGGGGGTAAACAATGAGCAGTTCTTC
cdr3_aa: CATSGAGVNNEQFF

v_call: TRBV7-3
clone_size: .
j_call: TRBJ2-7
d_call: TRBD1
cdr3_nt: TGTGCCAGCAGCCCCCAAGGGGGACAGCGAGTCTACGAGCAGTACTTC
cdr3_aa: CASSPQGGQRVYEQYF